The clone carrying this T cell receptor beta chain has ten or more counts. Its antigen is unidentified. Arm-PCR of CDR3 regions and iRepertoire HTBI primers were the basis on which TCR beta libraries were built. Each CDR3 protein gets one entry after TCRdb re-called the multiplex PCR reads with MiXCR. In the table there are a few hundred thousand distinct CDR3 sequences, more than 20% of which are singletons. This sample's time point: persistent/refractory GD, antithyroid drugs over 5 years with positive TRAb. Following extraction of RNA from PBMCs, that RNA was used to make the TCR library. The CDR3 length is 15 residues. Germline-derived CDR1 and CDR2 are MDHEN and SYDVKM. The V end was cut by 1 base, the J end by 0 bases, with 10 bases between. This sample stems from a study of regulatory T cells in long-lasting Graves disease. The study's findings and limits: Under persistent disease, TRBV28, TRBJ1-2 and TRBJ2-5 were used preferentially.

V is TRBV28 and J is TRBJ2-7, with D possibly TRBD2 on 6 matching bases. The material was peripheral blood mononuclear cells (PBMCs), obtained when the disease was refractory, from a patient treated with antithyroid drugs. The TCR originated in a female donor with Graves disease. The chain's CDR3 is CASSLFAGNSYEQYF. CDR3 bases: TGTGCCAGCAGTTTATTTGCGGGAAACTCCTACGAGCAGTACTTC.